This T cell receptor (beta chain) was observed in a study of blood T cell repertoires in COVID-19 (dated by TCRdb to 2020 to 2021). In the study overall: The collaborator samples originated in the United States, Italy and Spain and spanned the acute and convalescent phases of COVID-19. The material from the prospective study consisted of cDNA or gDNA derived from T cells, B-cell-depleted T cells, or PBMCs. Subjects who had been exposed to COVID-19, were actively infected with it, or had recovered from it provided the deeply sampled blood TCRbeta repertoires that made up the dataset. A freely available public database, intended as a resource for researchers studying the immune response to SARS-CoV-2, is where the repertoires were released. The samples were drawn from two sources: the first 160 participants of the ongoing ImmuneRACE study, and fewer than 1,500 subjects contributed by 6 global collaborators. Sample metadata almost always included a de-identified subject ID, COVID-19 status, age in years and sex. Where available, HLA class I and class II types were taken from metadata supplied by the sample provider and were not determined by assay-based typing.

TCRbeta CDR3 regions were amplified from genomic DNA by means of the immunoSEQ Assay, a bias-controlled multiplex PCR. In the source study's methods: Nucleated cell counts per sample were estimated from amplification of reference gene primers within the assay. To quantify the absolute abundance of each unique TCRbeta CDR3 rearrangement, sequence reads were collapsed and filtered. For each sample, productive Simpson clonality was calculated as the square root of Simpson's diversity index across productive rearrangements. TCRdb retrieved this table from immuneACCESS and kept in-frame rearrangements only. Not all clones are present; in checked studies, unresolved V genes account for under half, and no reason is known for the remainder. V and J calls and clone size are those listed in that table; D and trimming were worked out from the DNA. Counted in this sample were around 280,000 clones; approximately 84% of them appeared once. The biggest ten clones account for approximately 2.2% of the sample.

What the study reported, not specific to this receptor: The amount of clinical and demographic metadata varied by source and participant and was provided uncurated.

To note about this clone: It has no known antigen specificity. No much larger clone exists at a distance of one base, and base qualities are not known.

Another Seattle source contributed samples from volunteer blood donors who had recovered from COVID-19. Each collaborating institution followed its own protocols to collect whole blood in K2EDTA tubes. For TCRbeta analysis, collaborators shipped samples as frozen whole blood, isolated PBMCs, or DNA extracted from either of those sample types. Sample: peripheral blood. This sequence originates from a woman younger than 45 who had recovered from COVID-19.

The DNA reads as follows: TGTGCCAGCAGCTCATCAAAGGGGGATCACTATGGCTACACCTTC. Its coded protein is CASSSSKGDHYGYTF. Here the chain combines TRBV5-4 and TRBJ1-2; a tentative D match to TRBD1 spans 6 bases. Sequences SGHNT (CDR1) and YYREEE (CDR2) are obtained from the germline V gene (reference sequence). Trimming costs V 3 bases and J 3 bases, and their ends lie 15 bases apart. Including the terminal cysteine and phenylalanine, the CDR3 comprises 15 residues. Only the CDR3 DNA stays, 45 bases, in frame from base 1.